These T cell receptor beta chains were read from a single sample in a study of memory CD4+ T cells and cytomegalovirus serostatus. Profiled with immunoSEQ multiplex PCR; TCRdb holds only in-frame clones, not every one. Altogether roughly 50,000 clones are present, 70% to 85% being singletons, with the ten largest covering less than 0.9%. Sequencing was carried out using memory CD4+ T cells from blood. The receptors were sampled from an adult in good health and CMV-seronegative. Both conserved end residues are part of each CDR3. A D gene is named only where the DNA matches it firmly. Expanded clones get a size class; other rows say once, few or many, or leave the size out.

v_call	clone_size	j_call	d_call	cdr3_aa	cdr3_nt
TRBV6-6	-	TRBJ1-5	-	CASGPTARNQPQHF	TGTGCCAGCGGCCCGACGGCCCGAAATCAGCCCCAGCATTTT
TRBV19	-	TRBJ1-6	TRBD1	CASSQQGASYNSPLHF	TGTGCCAGTTCCCAACAGGGGGCCTCCTATAATTCACCCCTCCACTTT
TRBV6-6	-	TRBJ1-5	-	CASRTPGLGNQPQHF	TGTGCCAGCAGAACTCCCGGGTTGGGGAATCAGCCCCAGCATTTT
TRBV7-9	-	TRBJ2-7	-	CASSLDGPYEQYF	TGTGCCAGCAGCTTAGACGGCCCCTACGAGCAGTACTTC
TRBV5-5	-	TRBJ1-1	-	CASSLQGGNTEAFF	TGTGCCAGCAGCTTGCAGGGTGGGAACACTGAAGCTTTCTTT
TRBV6-6	-	TRBJ1-1	TRBD1	CASIGTGRNTEAFF	TGTGCCAGCATCGGGACAGGGAGGAACACTGAAGCTTTCTTT
TRBV19	-	TRBJ2-7	-	CASSTAPHSYEQYF	TGTGCCAGTAGTACTGCACCACACTCCTACGAGCAGTACTTC
TRBV9	-	TRBJ2-7	-	CASSRDPLREQYF	TGTGCCAGCAGTCGGGATCCGCTCCGAGAGCAGTACTTC
TRBV2	-	TRBJ2-7	TRBD1	CASRIQGALYEQYF	TGTGCCAGCAGAATACAGGGGGCGCTCTACGAGCAGTACTTC
TRBV7-8	few	TRBJ2-1	-	CASSLALLETREQFF	TGTGCCAGCAGCTTAGCTCTACTAGAGACCCGTGAGCAGTTCTTC
TRBV4-1	-	TRBJ2-2	-	CASKESGVNTGELFF	TGCGCCAGCAAGGAATCGGGAGTAAACACCGGGGAGCTGTTTTTT
TRBV30	-	TRBJ1-2	-	CAWSEGRYGYTF	TGTGCCTGGAGCGAGGGACGGTATGGCTACACCTTC
TRBV6-6	few	TRBJ2-5	-	CASSYQGQTQYF	TGTGCCAGCAGTTACCAGGGCCAGACCCAGTACTTC
TRBV19	-	TRBJ2-5	-	CASSWPGEETQYF	TGTGCCAGTAGCTGGCCTGGGGAAGAGACCCAGTACTTC
TRBV2	-	TRBJ2-1	TRBD2	CASNRGGSPYNEQFF	TGTGCCAGCAACCGGGGGGGCTCCCCATACAATGAGCAGTTCTTC
TRBV19	-	TRBJ2-6	-	CASSGGANVLTF	TGTGCCAGCTCGGGAGGGGCCAACGTCCTGACTTTC
TRBV6-4	-	TRBJ2-2	TRBD2	CASSDSASGRRGTGELFF	TGTGCCAGCAGTGACTCGGCTAGCGGGAGGCGGGGCACCGGGGAGCTGTTTTTT
TRBV6-1	-	TRBJ2-5	-	CASVEGRLRETQYF	TGTGCCAGCGTTGAGGGGCGGCTCAGGGAGACCCAGTACTTC
TRBV30	-	TRBJ1-1	-	CAWIHPELGYTEAFF	TGTGCCTGGATTCACCCAGAACTTGGGTACACTGAAGCTTTCTTT
TRBV7-9	-	TRBJ2-1	-	CASSPDRPSHNEQFF	TGTGCCAGCAGCCCGGACAGACCCTCCCACAATGAGCAGTTCTTC
TRBV6-6	few	TRBJ1-4	TRBD1	CASSLTGGREKLFF	TGTGCCAGCAGTTTAACAGGGGGCAGGGAAAAACTGTTTTTT
TRBV19	-	TRBJ1-4	-	CASRGEKLFF	TGTGCCAGCCGGGGTGAAAAACTGTTTTTT
TRBV7-8	-	TRBJ2-1	-	CASSPMDEQFF	TGTGCCAGCAGCCCTATGGATGAGCAGTTCTTC
TRBV18	few	TRBJ1-1	-	CASSPLRDTEAFF	TGTGCCAGCTCACCACTCAGGGACACTGAAGCTTTCTTT
TRBV7-2	-	TRBJ2-5	-	CASSLTYFGVLETQYF	TGTGCCAGCAGCCTTACCTACTTCGGGGTATTGGAGACCCAGTACTTC
TRBV9	-	TRBJ1-3	TRBD1	CASSGQAFSGNTIYF	TGTGCCAGCAGTGGACAGGCGTTCTCTGGAAACACCATATATTTT
TRBV9	-	TRBJ2-3	TRBD2	CASRQLAGGRAGDTQYF	TGTGCCAGCAGGCAACTAGCGGGGGGCCGAGCGGGAGATACGCAGTATTTT
TRBV4-1	few	TRBJ1-1	-	CASSRPRANTEAFF	TGCGCCAGCAGCCGCCCCCGGGCGAACACTGAAGCTTTCTTT
TRBV15	-	TRBJ2-7	-	CATSRDRSNTASEQYF	TGTGCCACCAGCAGAGATCGGAGCAATACCGCCTCCGAGCAGTACTTC
TRBV5-4	-	TRBJ1-2	TRBD1	CASSADRGNGYTF	TGTGCCAGCAGCGCGGACAGGGGGAATGGCTACACCTTC
TRBV9	-	TRBJ2-2	TRBD1	CASSVGQGANTGELFF	TGTGCCAGCAGCGTAGGCCAGGGGGCGAACACCGGGGAGCTGTTTTTT
TRBV5-6	-	TRBJ2-7	-	CASSRLGAGYEQYF	TGTGCCAGCAGCAGACTTGGGGCTGGGTACGAGCAGTACTTC
TRBV5-6	-	TRBJ2-7	-	CASSFRGSYEQYF	TGTGCCAGCAGCTTTCGGGGTTCCTACGAGCAGTACTTC
TRBV19	-	TRBJ2-5	-	CASSPQVGPWETQYF	TGTGCCAGTAGTCCCCAGGTGGGACCATGGGAGACCCAGTACTTC
TRBV5-6	few	TRBJ1-4	TRBD1	CASSPSGTGVWEKLFF	TGTGCCAGCAGCCCTTCCGGGACAGGGGTGTGGGAAAAACTGTTTTTT
TRBV5-4	-	TRBJ2-1	-	CASSADARGSSYNEQFF	TGTGCCAGCAGCGCCGATGCCAGAGGTAGCTCCTACAATGAGCAGTTCTTC
TRBV27	-	TRBJ2-7	-	CASRKPGSYEQYF	TGTGCCAGCAGAAAACCGGGCTCCTACGAGCAGTACTTC
TRBV4-3	-	TRBJ1-2	-	CASSQAGKAYGYTF	TGCGCCAGCAGCCAAGCCGGGAAGGCCTATGGCTACACCTTC
TRBV25-1	-	TRBJ2-7	-	CASSQGYEQYF	TGTGCCAGCAGTCAGGGCTACGAGCAGTACTTC
TRBV27	-	TRBJ1-2	-	CASSLSGTINYGYTF	TGTGCCAGCAGTTTATCGGGGACTATAAACTATGGCTACACCTTC
TRBV15	once	TRBJ2-1	TRBD2	CATSRPPERLAVNEQFF	TGTGCCACCAGCAGACCACCCGAACGACTAGCAGTCAATGAGCAGTTCTTC
TRBV18	-	TRBJ1-3	-	CASSPRAIPAGNTIYF	TGTGCCAGCTCACCCAGGGCCATTCCGGCGGGAAACACCATATATTTT
TRBV10-1	few	TRBJ2-1	TRBD2	CASSERLAGMHEQFF	TGCGCCAGCAGTGAGCGGTTAGCGGGGATGCATGAGCAGTTCTTC